This TCR beta chain was captured in a study of blood T cell repertoires in COVID-19. Study-level information: The samples span acute and convalescent COVID-19 from the United States, Italy and Spain.

This clone turned up a few times. The authors' processing: Reference gene primer amplification gave nucleated cell count estimates. The data were produced by immunoSEQ multiplex PCR, yet TCRdb's version contains in-frame clones alone and is incomplete. V and J calls and clone size follow that table, whereas D and trimming were derived from the DNA. Of fewer than 120,000 clones in the sample, roughly nine tenths are singletons; the top ten hold more than 4%. Trimming removed 8 bases from V and 5 bases from J; junction bases left unmatched: 5. The CDR3 contains 13 residues. The germline CDR1 and CDR2 sequences are MNHNS and SASEGT.

The origin of this receptor is a human donor in a cohort sampled during active COVID-19. Sample: peripheral blood. The genes are TRBV6-1 and TRBJ1-4; 7 bases are shared with TRBD1. DNA for the CDR3: TGTGCCAGCGCCCGACAGGGCAATGAAAAACTGTTTTTT. Translating gives CASARQGNEKLFF.